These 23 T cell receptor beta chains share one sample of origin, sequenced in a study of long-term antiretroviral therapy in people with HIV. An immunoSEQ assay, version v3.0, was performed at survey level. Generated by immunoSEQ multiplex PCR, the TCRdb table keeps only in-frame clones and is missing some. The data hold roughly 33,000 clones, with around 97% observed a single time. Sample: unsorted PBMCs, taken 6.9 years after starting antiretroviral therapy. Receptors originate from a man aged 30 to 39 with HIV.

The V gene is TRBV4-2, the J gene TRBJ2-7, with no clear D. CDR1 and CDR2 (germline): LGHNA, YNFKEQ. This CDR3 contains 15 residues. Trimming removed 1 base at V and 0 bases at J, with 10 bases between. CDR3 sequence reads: CASSQGSSNSYEQYF. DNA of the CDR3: TGTGCCAGCAGCCAAGGAAGCTCCAACTCCTACGAGCAGTACTTC.

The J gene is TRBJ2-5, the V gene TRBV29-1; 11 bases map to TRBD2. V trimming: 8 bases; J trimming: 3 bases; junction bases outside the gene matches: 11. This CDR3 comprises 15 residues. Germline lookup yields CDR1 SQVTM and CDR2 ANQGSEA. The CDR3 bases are TGCAGCTCGTCGAGGAGTAGCGGGGGGGAAGAGACCCAGTACTTC. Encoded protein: CSSSRSSGGEETQYF.

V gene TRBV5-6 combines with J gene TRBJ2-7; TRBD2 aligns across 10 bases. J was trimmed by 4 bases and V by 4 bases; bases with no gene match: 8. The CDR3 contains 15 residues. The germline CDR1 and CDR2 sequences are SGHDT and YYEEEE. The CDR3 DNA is TGTGCCAGCAGCCCTGGACCGACTAGCGGGTACGAGCAGTACTTC. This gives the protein CASSPGPTSGYEQYF. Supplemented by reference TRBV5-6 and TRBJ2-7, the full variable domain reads DAGVTQSPTHLIKTRGQQVTLRCSPKSGHDTVSWYQQALGQGPQFIFQYYEEEERQRGNFPDRFSGHQFPNYSSELNVNALLLGDSALYLCASSPGPTSGYEQYFGPGTRLTVT.

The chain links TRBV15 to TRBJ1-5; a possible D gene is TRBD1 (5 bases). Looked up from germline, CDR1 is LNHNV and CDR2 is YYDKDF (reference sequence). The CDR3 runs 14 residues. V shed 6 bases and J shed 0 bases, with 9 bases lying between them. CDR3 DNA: TGTGCCACCAGAGTGGGGGGTAGCAATCAGCCCCAGCATTTT. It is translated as CATRVGGSNQPQHF.

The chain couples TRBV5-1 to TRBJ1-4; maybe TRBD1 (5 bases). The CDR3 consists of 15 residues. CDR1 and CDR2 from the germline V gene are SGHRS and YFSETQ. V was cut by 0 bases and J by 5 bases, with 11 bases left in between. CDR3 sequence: CASSLEVGGNEKLFF. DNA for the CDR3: TGCGCCAGCAGCTTGGAGGTGGGGGGGAATGAAAAACTGTTTTTT.

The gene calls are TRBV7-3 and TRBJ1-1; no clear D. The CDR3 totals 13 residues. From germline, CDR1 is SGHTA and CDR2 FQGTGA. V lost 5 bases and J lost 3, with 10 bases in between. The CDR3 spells CASSLGSHTEAFF. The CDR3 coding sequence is TGTGCCAGCAGCCTAGGTTCACACACTGAAGCTTTCTTT.

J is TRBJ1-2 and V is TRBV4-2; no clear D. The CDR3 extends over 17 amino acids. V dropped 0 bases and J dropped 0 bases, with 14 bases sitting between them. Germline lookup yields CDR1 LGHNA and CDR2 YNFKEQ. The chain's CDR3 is CASSQDFIRSTNYGYTF. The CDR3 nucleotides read TGTGCCAGCAGCCAAGATTTTATCCGATCTACTAACTATGGCTACACCTTC.

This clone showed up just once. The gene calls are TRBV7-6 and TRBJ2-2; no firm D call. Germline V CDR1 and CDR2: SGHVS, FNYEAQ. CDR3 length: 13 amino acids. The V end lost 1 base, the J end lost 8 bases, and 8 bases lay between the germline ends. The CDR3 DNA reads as TGTGCCAGCAGCTTAGTCGCCGGGGGGGAGCTGTTTTTT. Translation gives CASSLVAGGELFF. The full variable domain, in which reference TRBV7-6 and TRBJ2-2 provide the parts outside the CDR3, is GAGVSQSPRYKVTKRGQDVALRCDPISGHVSLYWYRQALGQGPEFLTYFNYEAQQDKSGLPNDRFSAERPEGSISTLTIQRTEQRDSAMYRCASSLVAGGELFFGEGSRLTVL.

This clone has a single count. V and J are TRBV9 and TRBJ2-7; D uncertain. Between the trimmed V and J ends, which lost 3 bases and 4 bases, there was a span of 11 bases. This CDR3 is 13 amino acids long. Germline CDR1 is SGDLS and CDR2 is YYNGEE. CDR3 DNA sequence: TGTGCCAGCAGCGCAGTTGAAGGATACGAGCAGTACTTC. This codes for CASSAVEGYEQYF.

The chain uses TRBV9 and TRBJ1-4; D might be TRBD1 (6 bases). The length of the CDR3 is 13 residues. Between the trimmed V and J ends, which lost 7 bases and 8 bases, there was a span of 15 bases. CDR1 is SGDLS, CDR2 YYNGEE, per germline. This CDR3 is CASSYRVGEKLFF. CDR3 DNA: TGTGCCAGCTCATACAGGGTGGGGGAAAAACTGTTTTTT. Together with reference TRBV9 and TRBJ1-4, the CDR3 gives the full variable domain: DSGVTQTPKHLITATGQRVTLRCSPRSGDLSVYWYQQSLDQGLQFLIQYYNGEERAKGNILERFSAQQFPDLHSELNLSSLELGDSALYFCASSYRVGEKLFFGSGTQLSVL.

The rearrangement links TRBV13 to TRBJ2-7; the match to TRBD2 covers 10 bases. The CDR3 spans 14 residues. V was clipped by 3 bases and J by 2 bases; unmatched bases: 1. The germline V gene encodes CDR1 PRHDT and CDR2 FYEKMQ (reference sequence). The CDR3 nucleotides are TGTGCCAGCAGCTTTGGACTAGCGGCCTACGAGCAGTACTTC. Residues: CASSFGLAAYEQYF. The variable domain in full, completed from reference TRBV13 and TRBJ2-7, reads AAGVIQSPRHLIKEKRETATLKCYPIPRHDTVYWYQQGPGQDPQFLISFYEKMQSDKGSIPDRFSAQQFSDYHSELNMSSLELGDSALYFCASSFGLAAYEQYFGPGTRLTVT.

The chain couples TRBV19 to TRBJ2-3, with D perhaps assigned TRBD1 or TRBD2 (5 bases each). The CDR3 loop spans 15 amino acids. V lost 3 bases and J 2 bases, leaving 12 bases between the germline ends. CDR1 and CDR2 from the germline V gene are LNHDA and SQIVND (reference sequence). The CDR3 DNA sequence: TGTGCCAGTAGTATTAGAGAGGGGATCACAGATACGCAGTATTTT. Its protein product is CASSIREGITDTQYF.

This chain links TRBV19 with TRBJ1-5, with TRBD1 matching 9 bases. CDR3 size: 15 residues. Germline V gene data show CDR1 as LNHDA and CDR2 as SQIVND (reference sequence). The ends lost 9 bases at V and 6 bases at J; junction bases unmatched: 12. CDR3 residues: CASTGTGFDSQPQHF. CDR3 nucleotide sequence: TGTGCCAGCACCGGGACAGGGTTCGATTCTCAGCCCCAGCATTTT.

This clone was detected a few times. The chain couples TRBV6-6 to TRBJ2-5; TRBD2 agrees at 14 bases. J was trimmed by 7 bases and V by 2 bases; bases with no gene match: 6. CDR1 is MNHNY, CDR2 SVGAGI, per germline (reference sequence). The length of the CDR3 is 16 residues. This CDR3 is CASSYQTSGGEGTQYF. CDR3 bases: TGTGCCAGCAGTTACCAGACTAGCGGGGGGGAGGGGACCCAGTACTTC.

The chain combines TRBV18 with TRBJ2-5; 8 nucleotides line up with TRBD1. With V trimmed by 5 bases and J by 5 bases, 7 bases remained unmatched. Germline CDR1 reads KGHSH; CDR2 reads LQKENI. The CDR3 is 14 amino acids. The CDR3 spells CASSKNRGTETQYF. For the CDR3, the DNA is TGTGCCAGCTCAAAAAACAGGGGGACGGAGACCCAGTACTTC.

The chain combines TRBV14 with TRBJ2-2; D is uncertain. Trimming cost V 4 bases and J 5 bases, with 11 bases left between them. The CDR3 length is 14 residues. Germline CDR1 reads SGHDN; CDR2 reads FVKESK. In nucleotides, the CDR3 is TGTGCCAGCAGCCTCAAACTTGGGACCGGGGAGCTGTTTTTT. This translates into CASSLKLGTGELFF.

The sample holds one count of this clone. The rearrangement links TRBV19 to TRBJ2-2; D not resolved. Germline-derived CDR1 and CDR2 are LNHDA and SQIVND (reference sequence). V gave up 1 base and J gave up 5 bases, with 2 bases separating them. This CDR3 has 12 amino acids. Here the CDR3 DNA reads TGTGCCAGTAGTATAGGAACCGGGGAGCTGTTTTTT. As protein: CASSIGTGELFF.

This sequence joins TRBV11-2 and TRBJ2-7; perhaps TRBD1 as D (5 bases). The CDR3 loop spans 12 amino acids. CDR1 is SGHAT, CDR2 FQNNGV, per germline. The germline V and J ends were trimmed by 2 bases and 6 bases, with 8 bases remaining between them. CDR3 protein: CASSLQGLEQYF. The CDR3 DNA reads TGTGCCAGCAGCTTACAGGGTCTCGAGCAGTACTTC.

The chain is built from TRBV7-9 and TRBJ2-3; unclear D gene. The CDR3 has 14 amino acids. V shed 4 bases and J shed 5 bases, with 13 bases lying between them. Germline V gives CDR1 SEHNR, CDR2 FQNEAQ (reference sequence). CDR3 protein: CASSSLPRVDTQYF. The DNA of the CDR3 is TGTGCCAGCAGCTCCCTCCCAAGGGTAGATACGCAGTATTTT.

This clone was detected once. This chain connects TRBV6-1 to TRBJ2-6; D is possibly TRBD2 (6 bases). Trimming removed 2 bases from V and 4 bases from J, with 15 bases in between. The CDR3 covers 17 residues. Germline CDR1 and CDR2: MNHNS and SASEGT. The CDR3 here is CASSERIGEEGANVLTF. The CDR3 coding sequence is TGTGCCAGCAGTGAAAGGATAGGGGAGGAAGGGGCCAACGTCCTGACTTTC.

CDR3 sequence: CASGSRDGFRNYTF. The CDR3, as DNA: TGCGCCAGCGGTTCCCGGGACGGGTTTCGTAACTACACCTTC. The rearrangement joins TRBV5-1 to TRBJ1-2, with D maybe TRBD1 (5 bases). Germline V gives CDR1 SGHRS, CDR2 YFSETQ. The CDR3 sequence is 14 residues long. Trimming took off 7 bases at V and 10 bases at J, with 23 bases between the two ends.

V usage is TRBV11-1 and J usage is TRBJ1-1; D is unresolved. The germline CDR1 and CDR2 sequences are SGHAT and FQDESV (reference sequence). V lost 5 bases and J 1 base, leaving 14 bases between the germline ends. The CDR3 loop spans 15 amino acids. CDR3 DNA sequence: TGTGCCAGCAGCGGGGTGGGTCTAGGGAACACTGAAGCTTTCTTT. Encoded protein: CASSGVGLGNTEAFF.

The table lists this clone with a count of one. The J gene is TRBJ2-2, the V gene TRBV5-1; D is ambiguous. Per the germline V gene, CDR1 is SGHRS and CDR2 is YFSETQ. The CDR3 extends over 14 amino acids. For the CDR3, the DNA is TGCGTCAACTTCGCCGGGCCCGACACCGGGGAGCTGTTTTTT. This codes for CVNFAGPDTGELFF.